This T cell receptor beta chain was sequenced in a study of PD-1 blockade in classical Hodgkin lymphoma. Only in-frame clones appear in the TCRdb table, and some are missing; sequencing was by immunoSEQ multiplex PCR. The data show 25,000 to 30,000 clones, more than 85% seen once. Germline V CDR1 and CDR2: SEHNR, FQNEAQ (reference sequence). The length of the CDR3 is 14 residues. V lost 2 bases and J lost 3, with 9 bases in between. As for time point: newly diagnosed, previously untreated cHL patient sample. Sample: peripheral blood mononuclear cells (PBMCs). The chain has TRBV7-9 and TRBJ2-3; D remains ambiguous. The source is a human donor with classical Hodgkin lymphoma. CDR3 coding DNA: TGTGCCAGCAGCTTAATCGGCGGAACAGATACGCAGTATTTT. This translates into CASSLIGGTDTQYF.